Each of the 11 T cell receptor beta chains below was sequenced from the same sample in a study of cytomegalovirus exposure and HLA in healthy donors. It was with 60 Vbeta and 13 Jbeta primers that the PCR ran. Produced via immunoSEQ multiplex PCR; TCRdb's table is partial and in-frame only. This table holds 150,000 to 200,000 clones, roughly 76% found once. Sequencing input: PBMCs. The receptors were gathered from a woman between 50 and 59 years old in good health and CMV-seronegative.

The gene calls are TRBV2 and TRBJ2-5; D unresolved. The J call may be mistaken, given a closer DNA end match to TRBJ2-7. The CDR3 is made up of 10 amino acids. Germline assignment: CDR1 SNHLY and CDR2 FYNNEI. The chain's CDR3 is CASRVYEQYF. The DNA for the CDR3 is TGTGCCAGCAGGGTCTACGAGCAGTACTTC.

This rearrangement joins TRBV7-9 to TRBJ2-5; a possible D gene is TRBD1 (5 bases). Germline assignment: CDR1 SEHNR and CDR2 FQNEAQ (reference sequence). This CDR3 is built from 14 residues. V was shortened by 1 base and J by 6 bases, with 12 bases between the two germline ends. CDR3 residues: CASSLETQGQTQYF. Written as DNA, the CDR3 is TGTGCCAGCAGCTTAGAGACCCAGGGCCAGACCCAGTACTTC. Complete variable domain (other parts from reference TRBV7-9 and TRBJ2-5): DTGVSQNPRHKITKRGQNVTFRCDPISEHNRLYWYRQTLGQGPEFLTYFQNEAQLEKSRLLSDRFSAERPKGSFSTLEIQRTEQGDSAMYLCASSLETQGQTQYFGPGTRLLVL.

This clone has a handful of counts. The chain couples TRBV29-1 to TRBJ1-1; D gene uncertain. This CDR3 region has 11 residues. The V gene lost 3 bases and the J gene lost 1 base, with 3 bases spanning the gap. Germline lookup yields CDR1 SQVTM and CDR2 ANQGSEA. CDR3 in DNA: TGCAGCGTTGACCGGAACACTGAAGCTTTCTTT. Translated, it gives CSVDRNTEAFF.

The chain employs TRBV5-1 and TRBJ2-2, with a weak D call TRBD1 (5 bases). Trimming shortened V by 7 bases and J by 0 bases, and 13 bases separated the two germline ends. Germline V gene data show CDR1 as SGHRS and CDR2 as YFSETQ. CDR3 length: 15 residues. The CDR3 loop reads CASGSTGTNTGELFF. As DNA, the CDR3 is TGCGCCAGCGGGTCAACAGGAACGAACACCGGGGAGCTGTTTTTT.

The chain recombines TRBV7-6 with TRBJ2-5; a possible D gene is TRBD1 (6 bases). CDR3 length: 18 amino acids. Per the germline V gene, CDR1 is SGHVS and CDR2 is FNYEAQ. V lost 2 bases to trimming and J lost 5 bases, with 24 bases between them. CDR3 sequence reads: CASSLIWRGGLGKETQYF. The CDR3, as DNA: TGTGCCAGCAGCTTAATTTGGCGAGGGGGTTTGGGCAAGGAGACCCAGTACTTC. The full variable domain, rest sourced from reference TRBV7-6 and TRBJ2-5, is GAGVSQSPRYKVTKRGQDVALRCDPISGHVSLYWYRQALGQGPEFLTYFNYEAQQDKSGLPNDRFSAERPEGSISTLTIQRTEQRDSAMYRCASSLIWRGGLGKETQYFGPGTRLLVL.

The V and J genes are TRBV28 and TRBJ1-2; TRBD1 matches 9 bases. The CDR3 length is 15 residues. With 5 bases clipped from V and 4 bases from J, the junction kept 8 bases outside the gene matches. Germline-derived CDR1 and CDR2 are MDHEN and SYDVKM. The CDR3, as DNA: TGTGCCAGCAGTGACCGGGACAGGGTTCTCTATGGCTACACCTTC. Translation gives CASSDRDRVLYGYTF.

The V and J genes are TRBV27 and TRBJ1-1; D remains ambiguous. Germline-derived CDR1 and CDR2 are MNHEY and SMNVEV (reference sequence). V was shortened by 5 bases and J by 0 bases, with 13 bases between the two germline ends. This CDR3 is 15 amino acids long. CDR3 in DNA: TGTGCCAGCAGTGCGGGCCTGTACATGAACACTGAAGCTTTCTTT. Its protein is CASSAGLYMNTEAFF.

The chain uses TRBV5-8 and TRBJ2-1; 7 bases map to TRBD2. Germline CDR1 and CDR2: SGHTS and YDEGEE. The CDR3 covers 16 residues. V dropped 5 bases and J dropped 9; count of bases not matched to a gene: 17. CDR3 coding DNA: TGTGCCAGCAGGTCCCATGGCGGAGCGGGATTCGCTGAGCAGTTCTTC. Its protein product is CASRSHGGAGFAEQFF.

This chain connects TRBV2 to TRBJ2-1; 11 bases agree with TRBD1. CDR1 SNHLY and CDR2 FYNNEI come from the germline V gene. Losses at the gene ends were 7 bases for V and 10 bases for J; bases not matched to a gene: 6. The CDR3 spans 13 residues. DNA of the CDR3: TGTGCCAGCACCAGGACAGGGGGCAGGGAGCAGTTCTTC. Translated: CASTRTGGREQFF.

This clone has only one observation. This chain's CDR3 is CASSFGLAVDEQFF. CDR3 in DNA: TGTGCCAGCAGCTTCGGACTAGCGGTGGATGAGCAGTTCTTC. V is TRBV7-9 and J is TRBJ2-1; 10 nucleotides match TRBD2. The CDR3 has 14 residues. In germline, CDR1 is SEHNR, CDR2 FQNEAQ (reference sequence). Trimming cost V 3 bases and J 8 bases; bases outside gene matches: 4.

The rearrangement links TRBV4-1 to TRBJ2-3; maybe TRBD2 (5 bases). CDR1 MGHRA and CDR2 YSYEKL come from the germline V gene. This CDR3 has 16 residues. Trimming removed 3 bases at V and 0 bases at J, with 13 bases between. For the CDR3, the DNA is TGCGCCAGCAGCCAGACCCGGGAAGCTAGCACAGATACGCAGTATTTT. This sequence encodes CASSQTREASTDTQYF.